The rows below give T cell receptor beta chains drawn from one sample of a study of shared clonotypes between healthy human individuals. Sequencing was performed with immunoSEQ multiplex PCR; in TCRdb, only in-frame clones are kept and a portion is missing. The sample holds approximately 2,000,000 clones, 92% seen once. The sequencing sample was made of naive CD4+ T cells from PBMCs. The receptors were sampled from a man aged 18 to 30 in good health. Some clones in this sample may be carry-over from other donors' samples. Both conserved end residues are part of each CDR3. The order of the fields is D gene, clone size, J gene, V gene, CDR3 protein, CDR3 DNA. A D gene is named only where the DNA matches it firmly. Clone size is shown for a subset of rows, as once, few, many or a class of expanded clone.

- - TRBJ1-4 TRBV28 CASNSVNEKLFF TGTGCCAGCAATTCGGTTAATGAAAAACTGTTTTTT
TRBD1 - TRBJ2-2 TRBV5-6 CASTSSAGTGFHGELFF TGTGCCAGCACCTCTTCAGCCGGGACAGGGTTCCACGGGGAGCTGTTTTTT
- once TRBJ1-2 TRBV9 CASSPDRDYGYTF TGTGCCAGCAGCCCGGACAGAGACTATGGCTACACCTTC
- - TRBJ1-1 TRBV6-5 CASSYSGGTEAFF TGTGCCAGCAGTTACTCGGGGGGAACTGAAGCTTTCTTT
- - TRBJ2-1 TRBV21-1 CASRNGLAGGNEQFF TGTGCCAGCAGGAACGGGCTAGCGGGAGGGAATGAGCAGTTCTTC
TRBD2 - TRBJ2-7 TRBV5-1 CASSSLSGPAYEQYF TGCGCCAGCAGCTCACTTAGCGGGCCCGCCTACGAGCAGTACTTC
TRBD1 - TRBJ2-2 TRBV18 CASSLPGQGNTGELFF TGTGCCAGCTCACTTCCGGGACAGGGGAACACCGGGGAGCTGTTTTTT
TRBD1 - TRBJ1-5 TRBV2 CASSEPVAGGYNQPQHF TGTGCCAGCAGTGAACCGGTAGCAGGGGGCTACAATCAGCCCCAGCATTTT
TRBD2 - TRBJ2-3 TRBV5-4 CASSPGGSNTDTQYF TGTGCCAGCAGCCCGGGAGGGTCTAACACAGATACGCAGTATTTT
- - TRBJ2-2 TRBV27 CASSLRPGVNTGELFF TGTGCCAGCTCCCTCAGGCCAGGGGTTAACACCGGGGAGCTGTTTTTT
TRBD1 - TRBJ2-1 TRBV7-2 CASSASRDRYNEQFF TGTGCCAGCAGCGCCAGTCGGGACAGATACAATGAGCAGTTCTTC
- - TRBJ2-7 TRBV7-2 CASSFSFRIEVYEQYF TGTGCCAGCAGCTTTTCTTTTCGTATTGAGGTTTACGAGCAGTACTTC
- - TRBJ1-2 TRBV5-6 CASRKGLLYGYTF TGTGCCAGCAGAAAGGGGTTATTATATGGCTACACCTTC
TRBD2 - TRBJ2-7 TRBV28 CASSSNGLRELSSSYEQYF TGTGCCAGCAGCTCAAATGGTTTGCGGGAGCTTTCGAGCTCCTACGAGCAGTACTTC
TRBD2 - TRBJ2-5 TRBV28 CASSPRALREGTQYF TGTGCCAGCAGTCCAAGGGCCTTGAGGGAGGGGACCCAGTACTTC
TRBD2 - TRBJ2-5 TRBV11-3 CASSSGLAEPTQETQYF TGTGCCAGCAGCTCAGGACTAGCGGAACCGACCCAAGAGACCCAGTACTTC
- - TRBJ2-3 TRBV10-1 CASSDGRRGGDTQYF TGCGCCAGCAGTGACGGCCGCAGGGGAGGAGATACGCAGTATTTT
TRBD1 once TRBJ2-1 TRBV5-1 CATRFEGANEQFF TGCGCCACCCGCTTTGAGGGGGCCAATGAGCAGTTCTTC
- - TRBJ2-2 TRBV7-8 CASTFGGLGGELFF TGTGCCAGCACCTTCGGGGGTCTCGGCGGGGAGCTGTTTTTT
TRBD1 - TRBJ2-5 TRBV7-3 CASSRDRGPETQYF TGTGCCAGCAGCCGGGACAGGGGGCCGGAGACCCAGTACTTC
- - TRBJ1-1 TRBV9 CASSVEGRGDTEAFF TGTGCCAGCAGCGTAGAGGGGAGGGGGGACACTGAAGCTTTCTTT
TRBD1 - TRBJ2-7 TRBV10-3 CAIRGADRVYEQYF TGTGCCATCAGGGGGGCGGACAGGGTTTACGAGCAGTACTTC
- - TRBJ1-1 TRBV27 CASSDNRGSAEAFF TGTGCCAGCAGTGACAATCGGGGAAGCGCTGAAGCTTTCTTT
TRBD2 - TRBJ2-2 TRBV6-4 CASSDSPSSGHTGELFF TGTGCCAGCAGTGACTCTCCGTCTAGCGGCCACACCGGGGAGCTGTTTTTT
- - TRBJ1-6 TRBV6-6 CASSYYESPLHF TGTGCCAGCAGTTACTACGAGTCACCCCTCCACTTT
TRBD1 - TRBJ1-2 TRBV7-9 CASSAIPGQRNYGYTF TGTGCCAGCAGCGCCATACCGGGACAGAGGAACTATGGCTACACCTTC
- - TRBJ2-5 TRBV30 CAWSVLQETQYF TGTGCCTGGAGTGTGTTGCAAGAGACCCAGTACTTC
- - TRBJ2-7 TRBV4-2 CASSLRAAYEQYF TGTGCCAGCAGCCTCAGGGCCGCCTACGAGCAGTACTTC
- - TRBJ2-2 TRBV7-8 CASSTYMETGELFF TGTGCCAGCAGCACCTACATGGAGACCGGGGAGCTGTTTTTT
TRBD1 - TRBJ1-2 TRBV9 CASSSRTGVYYTF TGTGCCAGCAGCTCCCGGACAGGCGTTTACTACACCTTC
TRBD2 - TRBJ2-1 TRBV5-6 CASSYTGRTSYNEQFF TGTGCCAGCAGCTACACCGGGAGGACGTCCTACAATGAGCAGTTCTTC
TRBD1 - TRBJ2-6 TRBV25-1 CASSGTGTGANVLTF TGTGCCAGCAGTGGGACAGGGACCGGGGCCAACGTCCTGACTTTC
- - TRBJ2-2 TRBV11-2 CASSLGGRETGELFF TGTGCCAGCAGCTTAGGGGGCAGGGAAACCGGGGAGCTGTTTTTT
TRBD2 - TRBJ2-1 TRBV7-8 CASSLVPGLAGGGREQFF TGTGCCAGCAGCCTCGTCCCGGGACTAGCGGGAGGGGGGCGTGAGCAGTTCTTC
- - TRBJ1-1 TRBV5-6 CASSLRGSYTEAFF TGTGCCAGCAGCTTAAGAGGTAGCTATACTGAAGCTTTCTTT
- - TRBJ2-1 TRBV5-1 CASSLMIPGTDEQFF TGCGCCAGCAGCTTGATGATTCCAGGGACGGATGAGCAGTTCTTC